The T cell receptor beta chain described here comes from a study of T cell responses to AZD1222 COVID-19 vaccine. Germline V gives CDR1 MNHEY, CDR2 SMNVEV (reference sequence). CDR3 length equals 12 residues. Trimming took off 5 bases at V and 8 bases at J, with 12 bases between the two ends. Notes on the study in general: Nearly half of spike-specific TCRs reportedly target unmutated variant regions. It was only 6 or 7 AZD1222 recipients who were seropositive at baseline.

Profiling relied on immunoSEQ multiplex PCR, and the TCRdb table lists in-frame clones only, not all of them. The sample consists of about 99,000 clones, 87% of them appearing once. This clone was picked up one time. Its target is unknown. The chain recombines TRBV27 with TRBJ1-2; D perhaps matches TRBD1 (5 bases). The starting material was peripheral blood, obtained on day 0 of AZD1222 vaccination. The receptor comes from an adult in good health. The CDR3 bases are TGTGCCAGCAGTCCCAGGGCGGGGGGCTACACCTTC. Its translation is CASSPRAGGYTF.